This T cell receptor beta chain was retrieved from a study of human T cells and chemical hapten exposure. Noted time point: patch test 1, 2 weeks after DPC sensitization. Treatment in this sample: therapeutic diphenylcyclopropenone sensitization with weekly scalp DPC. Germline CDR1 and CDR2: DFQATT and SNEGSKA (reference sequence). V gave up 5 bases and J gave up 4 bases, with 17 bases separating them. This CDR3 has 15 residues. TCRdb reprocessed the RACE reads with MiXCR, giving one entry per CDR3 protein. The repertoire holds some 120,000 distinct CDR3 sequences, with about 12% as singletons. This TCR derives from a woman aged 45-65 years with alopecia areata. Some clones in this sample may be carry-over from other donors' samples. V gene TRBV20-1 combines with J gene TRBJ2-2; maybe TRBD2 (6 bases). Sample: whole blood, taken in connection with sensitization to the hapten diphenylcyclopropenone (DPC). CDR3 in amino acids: CSAYSGVLGTGELFF. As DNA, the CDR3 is TGCAGTGCTTACTCGGGAGTCTTGGGCACCGGGGAGCTGTTTTTT.